This entry lists 10 T cell receptor beta chains sequenced from one sample in a study of shared clonotypes between healthy human individuals. Method: immunoSEQ multiplex PCR; TCRdb's copy keeps in-frame clones and lacks some. The table lists a few million clones, more than 90% of them singletons. The sample was naive CD4+ T cells sorted from blood. Sample subset: CD45RA+ positively selected. These receptors all stem from a young man in good health.

J is TRBJ2-5 and V is TRBV6-5; D is perhaps TRBD1 (6 bases). Germline loops: CDR1 MNHEY, CDR2 SVGAGI. V lost 2 bases to trimming and J lost 2 bases, with 12 bases between them. This CDR3 is 15 amino acids long. For the CDR3, the DNA is TGTGCCAGCAGTTACGGGACAAGGGCTCAAGAGACCCAGTACTTC. It translates to CASSYGTRAQETQYF.

The gene calls are TRBV27 and TRBJ2-3, with unresolved D. Germline values: CDR1 MNHEY, CDR2 SMNVEV (reference sequence). This CDR3 is 13 amino acids long. V shed 5 bases and J shed 6 bases, with 12 bases lying between them. The CDR3 spells CASSHDSTDTQYF. DNA for the CDR3: TGTGCCAGCAGTCACGACTCCACCGATACGCAGTATTTT.

The rearrangement joins TRBV7-2 to TRBJ2-5, with 8 bases that match TRBD1. Per the germline V gene, CDR1 is SGHTA and CDR2 is FQGNSA. The length of the CDR3 is 15 residues. Trimming cost V 0 bases and J 3 bases; bases outside gene matches: 3. The CDR3 is CASSLAWTGKETQYF. In nucleotides, the CDR3 is TGTGCCAGCAGCTTAGCCTGGACAGGGAAAGAGACCCAGTACTTC.

Turning to this clone: Other nucleotide sequences in the sample specify the same CDR3. The chain couples TRBV18 to TRBJ1-2; D is uncertain. CDR1 and CDR2 from the germline V gene are KGHSH and LQKENI. The CDR3 is 12 amino acids. V was shortened by 6 bases and J by 3 bases, with 8 bases between the two germline ends. The CDR3 sequence is CASSPGDYGYTF. As DNA, the CDR3 is TGTGCCAGCTCCCCGGGAGACTATGGCTACACCTTC.

The chain employs TRBV7-2 and TRBJ1-5; TRBD1 matches at 9 bases. Germline trimming cut 1 base from V and 6 bases from J; bases unmatched to any gene: 7. CDR1 is SGHTA, CDR2 FQGNSA, per germline. The CDR3 has 16 residues. In DNA, the CDR3 is TGTGCCAGCAGCTTAGGGGATTACAGGGGGCTTCAGCCCCAGCATTTT. Protein: CASSLGDYRGLQPQHF.

The rearrangement links TRBV4-3 to TRBJ2-7; 7 nucleotides align to TRBD1. Unmatched junction bases numbered 5, after V lost 0 bases and J lost 3 bases. The CDR3 is 15 residues long. The germline CDR1 and CDR2 sequences are LGHNA and YSLEER. The CDR3 DNA sequence: TGCGCCAGCAGCCAAGATTCGGGACAGAGCTACGAGCAGTACTTC. Its protein product is CASSQDSGQSYEQYF.

The chain combines TRBV5-1 with TRBJ2-1; the match to TRBD2 covers 8 bases. Per the germline V gene, CDR1 is SGHRS and CDR2 is YFSETQ. With 5 bases clipped from V and 8 bases from J, the junction kept 12 bases outside the gene matches. The CDR3 totals 15 residues. The CDR3 bases are TGCGCCAGCAGGTTCCTTTCCGGGGGGGCGGATGAGCAGTTCTTC. Protein sequence: CASRFLSGGADEQFF. The full variable domain, rest sourced from reference TRBV5-1 and TRBJ2-1, is KAGVTQTPRYLIKTRGQQVTLSCSPISGHRSVSWYQQTPGQGLQFLFEYFSETQRNKGNFPGRFSGRQFSNSRSEMNVSTLELGDSALYLCASRFLSGGADEQFFGPGTRLTVL.

This sequence joins TRBV10-1 and TRBJ2-2; the D gene is possibly TRBD2 (5 bases). V dropped 5 bases and J dropped 0 bases, with 7 bases sitting between them. CDR1 WNHNN and CDR2 SYGVQD come from the germline V gene (reference sequence). The CDR3 length is 14 residues. CDR3 in amino acids: CASSWGANTGELFF. The CDR3 nucleotides are TGCGCCAGCAGTTGGGGAGCGAACACCGGGGAGCTGTTTTTT.

J is TRBJ2-7 and V is TRBV10-1, with 8 nucleotides matching TRBD1. V dropped 3 bases and J dropped 5; count of bases not matched to a gene: 6. The length of the CDR3 is 14 residues. Germline V gene lookup returns CDR1 WNHNN and CDR2 SYGVQD (reference sequence). Here the CDR3 reads CASSEFRGQNEQYF. The CDR3 nucleotides are TGCGCCAGCAGTGAATTCAGGGGGCAGAACGAGCAGTACTTC.

This clone was picked up one time. This chain links TRBV27 with TRBJ2-7; D is possibly TRBD2 (5 bases). The V gene's germline CDR1 is MNHEY and CDR2 SMNVEV (reference sequence). Trimming shortened V by 4 bases and J by 6 bases, and 13 bases separated the two germline ends. The CDR3 totals 13 residues. CDR3 amino acids: CASSYLGIAEQYF. The CDR3 coding sequence is TGTGCCAGCAGTTACCTCGGGATCGCCGAGCAGTACTTC.